This T cell receptor beta chain was sequenced during a study of CD8 T cells in ankylosing spondylitis (dated by TCRdb to 2017 to 2019). The study in broad terms: T cell receptor beta repertoires were profiled in healthy donors and ankylosing spondylitis patients so that disease-linked TCR variants could be found. In total, the full study cohort was made up of 95 to 110 healthy donors and some 26 ankylosing spondylitis patients. Peripheral blood was sampled, and synovial fluid was additionally collected from ankylosing spondylitis patients.

Sequenced using an Illumina HiSeq 2500. Quantitative 5'-RACE with molecular barcodes was used to prepare TCR beta libraries. Turning to the authors' computational methods: Disease-linked TCR variants were identified with a new computational method built on a probabilistic model of VDJ rearrangement. TCRdb reprocessed the public reads (quality trimming at Q25 with fastp, clone calling with MiXCR) and kept in-frame beta chains. Entries are consolidated by CDR3 protein sequence, retaining the most common genes and DNA. It is TCRdb's table, rather than the study itself, that gives the V and J calls and clone size. Within this sample are 150,000 to 200,000 distinct CDR3 sequences, with approximately 13% of them counted one time only. Of the sample, 11% is held by the ten largest clones. What the research found in general, with its limitations: The disease-linked clones were reported as significantly enriched in matched synovial fluid samples from ankylosing spondylitis patients. The disease-linked clones showed a CD8+ phenotype and occurred at relatively low frequencies in peripheral blood. Blood from ankylosing spondylitis patients appeared to be characterized by a TCR beta motif composed of under 10 highly homologous amino acid variants. Some of the motif variants had been reported before in the synovial fluid and blood of reactive arthritis patients, a finding that suggests common disease-initiation mechanisms.

This clonotype appeared many times. It has no known antigen specificity. Nothing much larger sits one base from this clone, and base qualities are not available. The CDR3, cysteine through phenylalanine, is 16 amino acids long. CDR3 DNA is the only sequence kept; it has 48 bases, read in frame from the first base. The V end loses 5 bases and the J end loses 7 bases, and a stretch of 24 bases separates them. The germline V gene (reference sequence) supplies CDR1 DFQATT and CDR2 SNEGSKA. The TCR was taken from a female donor with ankylosing spondylitis or in good health (not recorded which). The sequence joins TRBV20-1 to TRBJ1-5; perhaps TRBD1 is the D gene, with 6 bases matching. Material: blood, either unsorted or a sorted T cell fraction (not recorded which). The CDR3 corresponds to CSASPGGSGAGQPQHF. The DNA reads TGCAGTGCTTCTCCTGGGGGCTCAGGGGCGGGACAGCCCCAGCATTTT.